This T cell receptor (beta chain) was obtained from a study of OX40 agonist ivuxolimab in advanced cancers. Notes on this clone: The antigen is unknown.

CDR1 MDHEN and CDR2 SYDVKM come from the germline V gene. There are 14 residues in the CDR3. Trimming pared 4 bases from V and 0 bases from J, leaving 10 bases between. Broader study findings: Antigen specificity of clonally expanded peripheral T cells was not established. Expanded clones tended on average to be more numerous among CD8+ T cells than CD4+. CD4+ and CD8+ blood T cells expanded clonally by week 6 at 0.1 to 3.0 mg/kg. Some of the lowest clonal expansion was seen in partial responders at 0.1-3.0 mg/kg.

The data were produced by immunoSEQ multiplex PCR, yet TCRdb's version contains in-frame clones alone and is incomplete. Of about 100,000 clones in the sample, around nine tenths are singletons; the top ten hold around 0.15%. This chain links TRBV28 with TRBJ2-7; no definite D call. This clonotype was obtained from an adult with an advanced solid tumor such as melanoma, head and neck, liver or kidney cancer. Sequencing was performed on CD4+ or CD8+ T cells sorted from blood, taken in a trial of the OX40 agonist ivuxolimab. The CDR3 DNA reads TGTGCCAGCAGTTACCCCGGCGGCTCCTACGAGCAGTACTTC. As protein: CASSYPGGSYEQYF.